The sequence of this TCR beta chain was determined in a study of T-cell reconstitution after alpha-beta-depleted transplantation in children. Unique molecular identifiers tagged the TCRbeta library. Via MiXCR, TCRdb re-called the PCR reads, giving one row per CDR3 protein. Counted here are around 500,000 distinct CDR3 sequences, 12% occurring once; the ten biggest clones make up 4.5% to 6%. In the case of this clonotype: A much larger clonotype is one base distant, so this may be a read error.

The sequences come from PBMCs from the stem cell graft donor, collected from the stem cell graft. The sequence came from a human donor who donated a stem cell graft to a child with combined immunodeficiency.

The CDR3 DNA reads as TGTGCCAGCAGCTTAGACTTAAACAATGAGCAGTTCTTC. It specifies CASSLDLNNEQFF. The chain recombines TRBV7-3 with TRBJ2-1; D is undetermined. Deletions cut 2 bases from V and 5 bases from J, with 7 bases between. The germline gives CDR1 SGHTA, CDR2 FQGTGA. This CDR3 contains 13 residues.